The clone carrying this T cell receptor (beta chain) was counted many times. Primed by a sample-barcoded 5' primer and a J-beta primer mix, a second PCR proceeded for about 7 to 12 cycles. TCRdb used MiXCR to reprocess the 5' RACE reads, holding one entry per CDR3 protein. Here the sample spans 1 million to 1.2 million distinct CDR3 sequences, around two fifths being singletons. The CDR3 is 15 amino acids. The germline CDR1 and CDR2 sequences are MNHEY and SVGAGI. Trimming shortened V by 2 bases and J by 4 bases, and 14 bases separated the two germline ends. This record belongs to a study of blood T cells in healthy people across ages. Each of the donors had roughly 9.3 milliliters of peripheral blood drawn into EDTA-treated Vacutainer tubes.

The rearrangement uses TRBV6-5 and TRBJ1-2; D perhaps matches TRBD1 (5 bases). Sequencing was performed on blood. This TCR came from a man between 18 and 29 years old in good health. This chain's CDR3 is CASSYGQGSLYGYTF. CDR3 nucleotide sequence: TGTGCCAGCAGTTACGGGCAGGGATCCCTCTATGGCTACACCTTC.